The entry below describes one TCR beta chain. This sample was taken from a study of blood T cell repertoires in COVID-19. Here immunoSEQ multiplex PCR was the method, and the copy in TCRdb shows in-frame clones only, minus some. Of a few hundred thousand clones in the sample, approximately 89% were seen once. From germline, CDR1 is MNHEY and CDR2 SMNVEV (reference sequence). The length of the CDR3 is 13 residues. V was trimmed by 5 bases and J by 8 bases, leaving 15 bases between them. This clonotype originated in a woman in her forties with acute COVID-19. The sample taken for sequencing was PBMCs or T cells enriched from blood (not recorded which). This rearrangement joins TRBV27 to TRBJ1-2; possibly TRBD1 for D (6 bases). The CDR3 DNA follows: TGTGCCAGCAGTCCGCCAACAGGGTTCGGCTACACCTTC. The encoded protein is CASSPPTGFGYTF.